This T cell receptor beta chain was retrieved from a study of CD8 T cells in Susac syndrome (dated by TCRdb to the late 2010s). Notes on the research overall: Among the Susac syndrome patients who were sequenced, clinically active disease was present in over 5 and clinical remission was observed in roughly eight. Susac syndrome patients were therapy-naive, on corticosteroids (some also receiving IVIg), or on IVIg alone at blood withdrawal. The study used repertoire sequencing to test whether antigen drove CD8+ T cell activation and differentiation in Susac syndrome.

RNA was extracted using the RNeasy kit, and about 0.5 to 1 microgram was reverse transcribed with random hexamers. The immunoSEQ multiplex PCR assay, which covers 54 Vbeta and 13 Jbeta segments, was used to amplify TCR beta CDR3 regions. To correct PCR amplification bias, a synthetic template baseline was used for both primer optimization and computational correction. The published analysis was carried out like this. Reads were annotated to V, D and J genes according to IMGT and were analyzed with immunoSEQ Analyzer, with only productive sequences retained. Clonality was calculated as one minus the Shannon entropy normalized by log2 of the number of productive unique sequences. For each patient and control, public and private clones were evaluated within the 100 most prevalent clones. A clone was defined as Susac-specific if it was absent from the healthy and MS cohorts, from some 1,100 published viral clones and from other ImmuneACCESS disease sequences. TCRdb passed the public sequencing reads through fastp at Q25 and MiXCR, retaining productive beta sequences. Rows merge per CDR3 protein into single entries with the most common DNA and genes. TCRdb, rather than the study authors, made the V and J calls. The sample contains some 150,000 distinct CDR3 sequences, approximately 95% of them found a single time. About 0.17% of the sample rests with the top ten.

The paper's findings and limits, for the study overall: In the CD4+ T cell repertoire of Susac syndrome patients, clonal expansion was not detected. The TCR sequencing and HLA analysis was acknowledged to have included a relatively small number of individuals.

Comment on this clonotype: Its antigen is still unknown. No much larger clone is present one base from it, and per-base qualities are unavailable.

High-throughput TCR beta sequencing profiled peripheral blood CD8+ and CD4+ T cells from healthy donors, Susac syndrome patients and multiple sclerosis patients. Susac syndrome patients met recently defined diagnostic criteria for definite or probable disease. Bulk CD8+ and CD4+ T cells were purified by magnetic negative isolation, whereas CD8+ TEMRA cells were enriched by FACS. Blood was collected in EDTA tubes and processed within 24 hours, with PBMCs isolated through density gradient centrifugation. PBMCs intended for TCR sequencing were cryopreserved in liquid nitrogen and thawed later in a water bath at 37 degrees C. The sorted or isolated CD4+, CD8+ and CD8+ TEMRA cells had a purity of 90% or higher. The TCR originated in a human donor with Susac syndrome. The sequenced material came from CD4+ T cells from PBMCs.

The DNA reads as follows: TGTGCCAGCTCACCAGGGGACATCAAGGAGACCCAGTACTTC. Its protein product is CASSPGDIKETQYF. This chain is built from TRBV18 and TRBJ2-5, and possibly TRBD1, on 6 matching bases. V is clipped by 2 bases and J by 5 bases, and the sequence between their germline boundaries is 12 bases long. CDR1 and CDR2 are drawn from the germline V gene: KGHSH, LQKENI. From the cysteine up to the phenylalanine, the CDR3 has a length of 14 residues. CDR3 DNA is the only sequence kept; it has 42 bases, read in frame from the first base.